The rows below give T cell receptor beta chains drawn from one sample of a study of T cells in narcolepsy. Sequencing was performed with immunoSEQ multiplex PCR; in TCRdb, only in-frame clones are kept and a portion is missing. The sample carries 25,000 to 35,000 clones, about four fifths recorded once. Sample: CD45RA- memory CD4+ T cells from PBMCs. These receptors were obtained from a human donor with narcolepsy. Each CDR3 is given with its conserved first and last residue. A D gene is named only where the DNA matches it firmly. Clone sizes are given selectively: once, few, many, or a class where the clone is expanded.

j_gene	abundance	v_gene	d_gene	CDR3aa	CDR3nt
TRBJ1-2	once	TRBV4-1	.	CASSQDGNYGYTF	TGCGCCAGCAGCCAAGACGGGAACTATGGCTACACCTTC
TRBJ2-5	few	TRBV5-4	.	CASSLGGGGPETQYF	TGTGCCAGCAGCTTGGGTGGAGGGGGCCCAGAGACCCAGTACTTC
TRBJ2-2	.	TRBV7-2	TRBD1	CASSLRQGQGTGELFF	TGTGCCAGCAGCTTAAGACAGGGGCAAGGGACCGGGGAGCTGTTTTTT
TRBJ2-1	.	TRBV14	TRBD2	CASSQGLAGSNEQFF	TGTGCCAGCAGCCAAGGACTAGCGGGAAGTAATGAGCAGTTCTTC
TRBJ2-7	.	TRBV2	TRBD1	CASTWDSSYEQYF	TGTGCCAGCACCTGGGACAGCTCCTACGAGCAGTACTTC
TRBJ1-1	.	TRBV2	.	CASSETPPGRANTEAFF	TGTGCCAGCAGTGAAACCCCCCCAGGGAGGGCGAACACTGAAGCTTTCTTT
TRBJ1-5	.	TRBV28	TRBD1	CASRRTGGQPQHF	TGTGCCAGCAGGAGGACAGGGGGACAGCCCCAGCATTTT
TRBJ2-7	.	TRBV15	.	CATSRDRTNYEQYF	TGTGCCACCAGCAGAGATCGCACAAACTACGAGCAGTACTTC
TRBJ2-7	.	TRBV7-2	.	CASSLEVAYEQYF	TGTGCCAGCAGCTTAGAGGTAGCCTACGAGCAGTACTTC
TRBJ2-5	.	TRBV19	TRBD2	CASSIGGGGETQYF	TGTGCCAGTAGTATAGGTGGCGGGGGAGAGACCCAGTACTTC
TRBJ1-1	.	TRBV7-3	TRBD1	CASSSNRGTEAFF	TGTGCCAGCAGCTCGAACAGGGGTACTGAAGCTTTCTTT
TRBJ2-7	.	TRBV20-1	.	CSASPQVEQYF	TGCAGTGCTAGCCCTCAGGTCGAGCAGTACTTC
TRBJ2-7	.	TRBV5-1	TRBD2	CASSLGLAGEQYF	TGCGCCAGCAGCTTGGGACTAGCGGGAGAGCAGTACTTC
TRBJ1-5	.	TRBV4-2	.	CASSQDFLNQPQHF	TGTGCCAGCAGCCAAGATTTTTTAAATCAGCCCCAGCATTTT
TRBJ1-1	.	TRBV2	.	CASSEGNSNTEAFF	TGTGCCAGCAGTGAGGGGAACTCGAACACTGAAGCTTTCTTT
TRBJ1-2	.	TRBV6-1	TRBD1	CASSSGGSGYTF	TGTGCCAGCTCCTCAGGGGGCTCTGGCTACACCTTC
TRBJ1-1	once	TRBV11-2	TRBD1	CASGLDRRNTEAFF	TGTGCCAGCGGCCTGGACAGGAGGAACACTGAAGCTTTCTTT
TRBJ2-4	.	TRBV28	.	CASSLAQQGNIQYF	TGTGCCAGCAGTTTAGCCCAACAGGGAAACATTCAGTACTTC
TRBJ2-7	.	TRBV30	TRBD2	CAWSGGARKEQYF	TGTGCCTGGAGCGGGGGGGCCCGGAAAGAGCAGTACTTC
TRBJ1-4	once	TRBV2	TRBD1	CASSQDRGREKLFF	TGTGCCAGCAGTCAAGACAGGGGGCGGGAAAAACTGTTTTTT
TRBJ2-1	.	TRBV6-1	.	CASSEALWRGGYNEQFF	TGTGCCAGCAGTGAAGCGCTTTGGAGGGGGGGCTACAATGAGCAGTTCTTC
TRBJ2-1	.	TRBV7-9	.	CASRAGANEQFF	TGTGCCAGCAGGGCGGGGGCGAATGAGCAGTTCTTC
TRBJ1-5	.	TRBV6-1	.	CASSEIRRDQPQHF	TGTGCCAGCAGTGAAATAAGGAGGGACCAGCCCCAGCATTTT
TRBJ2-3	.	TRBV19	.	CASSIGGGSDTQYF	TGTGCCAGTAGTATTGGAGGGGGCTCAGATACGCAGTATTTT
TRBJ2-7	.	TRBV5-6	.	CASSLSGTGRAYEQYF	TGTGCCAGCAGCTTGTCCGGAACGGGGCGCGCCTACGAGCAGTACTTC
TRBJ2-1	.	TRBV6-6	TRBD1	CASSLPGQGYNEQFF	TGTGCCAGCAGCCTCCCGGGACAGGGCTACAATGAGCAGTTCTTC
TRBJ1-5	.	TRBV28	.	CASSLQFNQPQHF	TGTGCCAGCAGTTTACAGTTCAATCAGCCCCAGCATTTT
TRBJ2-5	.	TRBV21-1	.	CASAPEDTGKSQRETQYF	TGTGCCAGCGCCCCGGAAGATACAGGCAAATCGCAGAGAGAGACCCAGTACTTC